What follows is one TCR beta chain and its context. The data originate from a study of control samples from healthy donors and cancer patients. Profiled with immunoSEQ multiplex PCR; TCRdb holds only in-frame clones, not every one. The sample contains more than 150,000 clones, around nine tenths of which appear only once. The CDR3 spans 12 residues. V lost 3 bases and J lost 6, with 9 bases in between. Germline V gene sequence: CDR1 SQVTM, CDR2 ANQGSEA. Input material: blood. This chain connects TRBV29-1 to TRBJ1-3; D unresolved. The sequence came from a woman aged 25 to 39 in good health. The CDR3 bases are TGCAGCGTTGACGCCCGGCAAAACACCATATATTTT. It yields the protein CSVDARQNTIYF.